The present T cell receptor (beta chain) was sequenced within a study of early T cells in non-severe SARS-CoV-2 infection. At the level of the study: With bulk RNA from unsorted whole blood as input, sequencing yielded unpaired chains. Study-level findings and limits: Clonotype matching in VDJdb favored anti-spike CD8 responses and did not capture private and CD4 specificities.

Researchers tagged individual cDNA molecules with unique molecular identifiers. Each CDR3 protein gets one entry after TCRdb re-called the 5' RACE reads with MiXCR. The data contain 80,000 to 100,000 distinct CDR3 sequences, roughly 9.6% of them seen just once; the ten biggest clones take up just over 4.5%. With regard to this clonotype: What it binds is not known.

The V and J ends lost 7 bases and 5 bases, in that order; junction bases with no gene match: 11. The germline V gene encodes CDR1 DFQATT and CDR2 SNEGSKA (reference sequence). This CDR3 is built from 14 residues. Sequencing used whole blood, obtained at baseline. V and J are TRBV20-1 and TRBJ2-3; 8 bases are a match to TRBD2. The clonotype was recovered from an adult who was a healthcare worker with PCR-confirmed SARS-CoV-2 infection or an uninfected control (not recorded which). The CDR3 region has the DNA TGCAGTGGGGAGGGCGGGGGGAGCGGAGATACGCAGTATTTT. It yields the protein CSGEGGGSGDTQYF.